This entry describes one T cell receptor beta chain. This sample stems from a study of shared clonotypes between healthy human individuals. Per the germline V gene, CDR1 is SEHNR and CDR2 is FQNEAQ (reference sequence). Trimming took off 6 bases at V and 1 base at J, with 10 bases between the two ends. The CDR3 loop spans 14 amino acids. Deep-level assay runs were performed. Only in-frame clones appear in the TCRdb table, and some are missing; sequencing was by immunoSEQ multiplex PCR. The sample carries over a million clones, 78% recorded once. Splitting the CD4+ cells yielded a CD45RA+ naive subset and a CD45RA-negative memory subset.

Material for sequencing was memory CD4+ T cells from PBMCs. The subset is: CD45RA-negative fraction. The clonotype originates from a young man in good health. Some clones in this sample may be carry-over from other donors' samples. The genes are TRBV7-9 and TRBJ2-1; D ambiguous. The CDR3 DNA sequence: TGTGCCAGCAGAAAGGACCGTTCCTACAATGAGCAGTTCTTC. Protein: CASRKDRSYNEQFF.